This T cell receptor beta chain originates from a study of T cell responses to AZD1222 COVID-19 vaccine. Study-wide results and limits: It should be noted that donors were predominantly white British and more often female, and clonal diversity was possibly underestimated.

The CDR3 is 14 residues long. V gave up 3 bases and J gave up 0 bases, with 8 bases separating them. Germline CDR1 and CDR2: MNHEY and SMNVEV (reference sequence). A remark on this clone: Its antigen is unidentified.

Sequencing was performed with immunoSEQ multiplex PCR; in TCRdb, only in-frame clones are kept and a portion is missing. The table has 110,000 or so clones, about 89% seen once. The study pooled second doses at about 4 or about 12 weeks. The sequence was collected from an adult who received the AZD1222 COVID-19 vaccine. The V and J genes are TRBV27 and TRBJ1-1; no reliable D call. The sample consisted of peripheral blood, taken 28 days after the second AZD1222 dose. CDR3 protein: CASSLEGLNTEAFF. The CDR3 DNA reads as TGTGCCAGCAGTTTGGAAGGGTTGAACACTGAAGCTTTCTTT.